The rows below give T cell receptor beta chains drawn from one sample of a study of monozygotic twins with cystic fibrosis. Using immunoSEQ multiplex PCR, the repertoire was profiled, and TCRdb retains in-frame clones only, with some absent. The sample lists about 23,000 clones; 97% were seen once. Sequencing input: blood. These receptors all come from a girl aged 10-17 years with cystic fibrosis. Each CDR3 is given with its conserved first and last residue. The D gene is left open where the match is weak. Only some rows state a clone size, as once, few, many or a class for expanded clones.

d_call,clone_size,j_call,v_call,cdr3_aa,cdr3_nt
.,.,TRBJ2-3,TRBV11-2,CASSLLVTSDPYTQYF,TGTGCCAGCAGCTTACTCGTCACCTCCGACCCCTATACGCAGTATTTT
TRBD2,.,TRBJ2-4,TRBV2,CASSEIGLAGGILAKNIQYF,TGTGCCAGCAGTGAAATTGGGCTAGCGGGAGGGATCTTAGCCAAAAACATTCAGTACTTC
.,once,TRBJ2-7,TRBV7-7,CASSGDTPEQYF,TGTGCTAGCAGCGGGGACACGCCCGAGCAGTACTTC
.,.,TRBJ2-7,TRBV13,CASSLDRTVPRDF,TGTGCCAGCAGCTTAGACCGGACAGTGCCAAGGGACTTC
.,.,TRBJ2-1,TRBV29-1,CSVEGTTYNEQFF,TGCAGCGTTGAGGGGACAACTTACAATGAGCAGTTCTTC
.,.,TRBJ1-2,TRBV19,CASSIDGVPNYGYTF,TGTGCCAGTAGTATCGACGGGGTACCTAACTATGGCTACACCTTC
.,.,TRBJ1-1,TRBV2,CASSEGGTGTLKAFF,TGTGCCAGCAGTGAAGGGGGCACAGGGACACTGAAGGCTTTCTTT
.,.,TRBJ2-4,TRBV5-6,CASRPTMGVENIQYF,TGTGCCAGCAGACCGACCATGGGGGTCGAAAACATTCAGTACTTC
.,.,TRBJ1-5,TRBV5-5,CASSWGVGGQPQHF,TGTGCCAGCAGCTGGGGGGTCGGGGGCCAGCCCCAGCATTTT
.,.,TRBJ1-2,TRBV6-5,CASKKGLNYGYTF,TGTGCCAGCAAAAAAGGGCTTAACTATGGCTACACCTTC
.,.,TRBJ1-1,TRBV6-5,CASSYSGAGNTEAFF,TGTGCCAGCAGTTACTCGGGGGCTGGGAACACTGAAGCTTTCTTT
.,.,TRBJ1-2,TRBV6-5,CASSLVGSHYGYTF,TGTGCCAGCAGTTTGGTCGGATCTCACTATGGCTACACCTTC
TRBD1,.,TRBJ1-4,TRBV5-4,CASSLGDRVKGQEKLFF,TGTGCCAGCAGCTTAGGGGACAGGGTCAAGGGACAGGAAAAACTGTTTTTT
.,.,TRBJ1-1,TRBV15,CATSRGGAGTEAFF,TGTGCCACCAGCAGGGGGGGCGCTGGGACTGAAGCTTTCTTT
.,.,TRBJ1-1,TRBV30,CAVGGGLNTEAFF,TGTGCTGTGGGGGGAGGGTTGAACACTGAAGCTTTCTTT
.,.,TRBJ1-1,TRBV27,CASRTLQFNSNTEAFF,TGTGCCAGCAGGACGCTACAGTTTAACTCGAACACTGAAGCTTTCTTT
TRBD2,.,TRBJ2-3,TRBV14,CASSHFPRGSGVSDTQYF,TGTGCCAGCAGCCATTTCCCGCGTGGTAGCGGGGTCTCCGATACGCAGTATTTT
.,.,TRBJ1-2,TRBV5-1,CASSLGRTNYGYTF,TGCGCCAGCAGCTTGGGACGGACCAACTATGGCTACACCTTC
.,.,TRBJ1-3,TRBV15,CATSRDYAGTSVSGNTIYF,TGTGCCACCAGCAGAGATTATGCCGGGACGTCCGTCTCTGGAAACACCATATATTTT
TRBD1,.,TRBJ1-2,TRBV7-2,CASSSTGGLSGYTF,TGTGCCAGCAGCTCGACAGGGGGCTTATCAGGCTACACCTTC
.,.,TRBJ1-5,TRBV19,CASSRSGNQPQHF,TGTGCCAGTAGTCGTTCCGGCAATCAGCCCCAGCATTTT
.,.,TRBJ1-2,TRBV2,CASSEGLGYGYTF,TGTGCCAGCAGTGAAGGCCTAGGCTATGGCTACACCTTC
.,.,TRBJ2-2,TRBV10-2,CASKGPASTGELFF,TGCGCCAGCAAAGGGCCGGCTAGCACCGGGGAGCTGTTTTTT
TRBD2,.,TRBJ2-5,TRBV2,CATGQQGLDRKLSSQYF,TGTGCCACAGGGCAGCAAGGACTAGATCGTAAATTATCGTCCCAGTACTTC
.,.,TRBJ2-4,TRBV7-9,CASSFWGGTTKNIQYF,TGTGCCAGCAGCTTCTGGGGGGGCACGACCAAAAACATTCAGTACTTC
.,.,TRBJ2-7,TRBV19,CASSPGLKSGSYEQYF,TGTGCCAGTAGCCCCGGATTAAAAAGCGGGTCCTACGAGCAGTACTTC
TRBD2,.,TRBJ2-5,TRBV30,CAWSAGLAGLYQETQYF,TGTGCCTGGAGTGCCGGACTAGCGGGGCTATACCAAGAGACCCAGTACTTC
.,few,TRBJ1-1,TRBV27,CASSSQAPRGTEAFF,TGTGCCAGCAGTTCACAGGCCCCCCGGGGCACTGAAGCTTTCTTT
.,.,TRBJ2-3,TRBV29-1,CSVGSDTQYF,TGCAGCGTTGGGAGTGATACGCAGTATTTT
TRBD1,.,TRBJ2-4,TRBV4-3,CASSQNPGTGGDIQYF,TGCGCCAGCAGCCAAAACCCCGGGACAGGGGGGGACATTCAGTACTTC
.,.,TRBJ2-2,TRBV30,CAWGSWENTGELFF,TGTGCCTGGGGTTCCTGGGAGAACACCGGGGAGCTGTTTTTT
TRBD1,.,TRBJ1-1,TRBV5-4,CASSSTGFPEAFF,TGTGCCAGCAGCTCGACAGGGTTTCCTGAAGCTTTCTTT
.,.,TRBJ2-7,TRBV28,CASSLGLEDSPNYEQYF,TGTGCCAGCAGTTTAGGATTGGAGGACTCTCCTAACTACGAGCAGTACTTC
.,.,TRBJ2-5,TRBV25-1,CASKGFRETQYF,TGTGCAAGCAAGGGGTTTCGGGAGACCCAGTACTTC
TRBD1,.,TRBJ2-7,TRBV7-9,CASSPSQGIPSYEQYF,TGTGCCAGCAGCCCTTCACAGGGGATCCCTTCCTACGAGCAGTACTTC
.,.,TRBJ2-1,TRBV4-3,CASSQDSRRSYNEQFF,TGCGCCAGCAGCCAAGATTCGAGGAGATCCTACAATGAGCAGTTCTTC
TRBD2,.,TRBJ2-1,TRBV7-2,CASSPPGLAEQFF,TGTGCCAGCAGCCCACCCGGACTAGCGGAGCAGTTCTTC
.,once,TRBJ2-7,TRBV27,CASSLSIEGTGEQYF,TGTGCCAGCAGTTTATCGATTGAGGGGACGGGCGAGCAGTACTTC
TRBD2,.,TRBJ2-1,TRBV5-6,CASSLESSGRAHNEQFF,TGTGCCAGCAGCTTGGAATCGAGCGGGAGGGCACACAATGAGCAGTTCTTC